This T cell receptor (beta chain) is from a study of tumor and adjacent non-tumor tissue in lung cancer. Looking at the study overall: There were about twelve adenocarcinoma, 2 squamous cell carcinoma and 1 small cell lung cancer cases. Aged about 31 to 80 years, patients included more than nine men and five or six women with stage I to III disease.

RNA was extracted from bulk tissue without any cell sorting. Between August and November 2014, newly diagnosed, chemotherapy-naive lung cancer patients underwent thoracic surgery in China. A remark on this clonotype: Its antigen is as yet unknown. A read error may account for a junction end that differs from germline.

Points from the study as a whole: Top 100 clones took a larger repertoire share in normal lung.

This CDR3 is built from 18 residues. Germline V gene lookup returns CDR1 SGHNT and CDR2 YENEEA. The library came from three nested PCR rounds adapted from ARM-PCR protocols. TCRdb reprocessed the multiplex PCR reads via MiXCR and lists one record per CDR3 protein. The sample comprises around 99,000 distinct CDR3 sequences, roughly 77% of which are singletons, and under 45% rests with the top ten. The source of this sequence is an older woman with non-small cell lung cancer. The genes are TRBV11-3 and TRBJ1-5, with 7 bases matching TRBD1. Sequencing used lung tumor tissue. DNA for the CDR3: TGTGCCAGCAGCGAACCCGACCCGGGACAGAAAGAGAGTCAGCCCAAGCATTTT. Its translation is CASSEPDPGQKESQPKHF.